This entry concerns a single T cell receptor (beta chain). Here immunoSEQ multiplex PCR was the method, and the copy in TCRdb shows in-frame clones only, minus some. The profile covers about 220,000 clones, with around 87% appearing a single time and under 4% taken by the ten largest. The data derive from a study of blood T cell repertoires in COVID-19. Germline CDR1 and CDR2: MDHEN and SYDVKM. The CDR3 is 12 residues long. With 6 bases removed from V and 7 bases from J, the gap between germline ends came to 7 bases. The origin of this receptor is a woman aged 18-29 years in a cohort exposed to, infected with or recovered from COVID-19 (not recorded which). J is TRBJ1-6 and V is TRBV28; D is uncertain. Sequencing was done on a sample of PBMCs or T cells enriched from blood (not recorded which). CDR3 sequence reads: CASRSGNSPLHF. The CDR3 region has the DNA TGTGCCAGCAGATCGGGAAATTCACCCCTCCACTTT. Full variable domain (outside the CDR3, taken from reference TRBV28 and TRBJ1-6): DVKVTQSSRYLVKRTGEKVFLECVQDMDHENMFWYRQDPGLGLRLIYFSYDVKMKEKGDIPEGYSVSREKKERFSLILESASTNQTSMYLCASRSGNSPLHFGNGTRLTVT.